The sequence of this TCR beta chain was determined in a study of blood T cell repertoires in COVID-19. Overall study: Samples came from the United States, Italy and Spain, spanning acute and convalescent COVID-19. T cells, B-cell-depleted T cells, or PBMCs supplied cDNA or gDNA.

Per the original methods: By means of reference gene primer amplification, nucleated cell counts were estimated. Profiled with immunoSEQ multiplex PCR; TCRdb holds only in-frame clones, not every one. The DNA gave D and trimming, while V, J and clone size come from that table. Of about 180,000 clones in the sample, roughly nine tenths were seen once. The CDR3 spans 13 residues. Trimming removed 3 bases from V and 2 bases from J, with 7 bases in between. Germline V gives CDR1 WSHSY, CDR2 SAAADI. The TCR comes from a man in his 70s with active or convalescent COVID-19. Specimen: peripheral blood. This rearrangement joins TRBV10-2 to TRBJ1-2; D remains ambiguous. CDR3 nucleotide sequence: TGCGCCAGCAGTGATTCAGGAAACTATGGCTACACCTTC. As protein: CASSDSGNYGYTF.